This T cell receptor beta chain was recorded in a study of T cell changes during pregnancy in multiple sclerosis. This CDR3 has 15 amino acids. Germline V gene lookup returns CDR1 GTSNPN and CDR2 SVGIG (reference sequence). Trimming at V came to 3 bases and at J to 5 bases, leaving 8 bases not matched to a gene. Profiled with immunoSEQ multiplex PCR; TCRdb holds only in-frame clones, not every one. The table shows roughly 22,000 clones, with about 89% occurring only once. The rearrangement uses TRBV30 and TRBJ1-4, with TRBD1 identical over 8 bases. The source of this sequence is a female donor in good health, enrolled as a control in a pregnancy study. Source: CD4+ T cells from peripheral blood mononuclear cells, taken after pregnancy. The CDR3 bases are TGTGCCTGGAGGATACCAGGGGGCGGAAATGAAAAACTGTTTTTT. Its translation is CAWRIPGGGNEKLFF.